The T cell receptor (beta chain) under discussion was sequenced for a study of T cell repertoires in cytomegalovirus infection. Across the study: CMV infection together with matching HLA type was indicated by public TCR beta signatures.

TCRdb reprocessed the reads via MiXCR and lists one record per CDR3 protein. The sample lists a few hundred thousand distinct CDR3 sequences, approximately 15% seen once, with about 45% in the top ten. The germline V gene has CDR1 SEHNR and CDR2 FQNEAQ (reference sequence). The V and J ends lost 3 bases and 4 bases respectively, with 15 bases between them. The CDR3 extends over 15 amino acids. The V call is TRBV7-9, the J call TRBJ1-1; tentatively, D is TRBD1 (6 bases). Sequencing used CD8+ T cells from PBMCs. This clonotype originated in a human donor in good health (CMV status not recorded). Some clones in this sample may be carry-over from other donors' samples. In nucleotides, the CDR3 is TGTGCCAGCAGCTTTCCTAGAGGGGGGTCCACTGAAGCTTTCTTT. Translating it yields CASSFPRGGSTEAFF.